This T cell receptor (beta chain) was sequenced during a study of cytotoxic CD8 clonotypes in ibrutinib-treated CLL. This table comes from immunoSEQ multiplex PCR, and its TCRdb copy is limited to in-frame clones, with some not included. The sample consists of about 200,000 clones, around 75% of them appearing once. J lost 1 base, V lost 0 bases, and 4 bases had no gene match. CDR3 size: 16 residues. The V gene is TRBV6-7, the J gene TRBJ2-3, with 7 bases that match TRBD1. TRBV6-7 is noted as an ORF with a role that remains uncertain. This clonotype was obtained from a human donor with chronic lymphocytic leukemia. The material sequenced was PBMCs, taken after 12 months of ibrutinib treatment. This CDR3 reads CASSYSGTGGTDTQYF. The CDR3 DNA reads TGTGCCAGCAGTTACTCGGGCACAGGGGGCACAGATACGCAGTATTTT.